This TCR beta chain was found in a study of regulatory T cells in long-lasting Graves disease listed by TCRdb under 2021. Notes on the research overall: To count as having persistent Graves' disease, a patient had to have received antithyroid drug treatment for over 5 years with TSH receptor autoantibodies remaining persistently positive. TCR sequencing covered roughly 13 persistent and 20 or so newly diagnosed Graves' disease patients, 33 samples in total. Patients with persistent Graves' disease were compared with patients with newly diagnosed Graves' disease using TCR sequencing and RNA sequencing of peripheral blood. The study was conducted in China and was registered as a clinical trial. In the clinical cohort, patients with persistent Graves' disease had used antithyroid drugs for an average of roughly 10 years.

Concerning this clonotype itself: This clone's antigen is unknown. No base qualities exist here, and no much larger clone lies one base off it.

From its cysteine to its phenylalanine, the CDR3 spans 18 amino acids. Just CDR3 DNA is preserved here, 54 bases in frame from base 1. After removal of 0 bases from V and 2 bases from J, the junction retains 8 bases not matched to a gene. The germline V gene supplies CDR1 LGHNA and CDR2 YSLEER. Library prep was done by multiplex PCR. The instrument given in TCRdb is Illumina HiSeq 4000. To build TCR beta libraries, CDR3 regions were amplified by Arm-PCR using iRepertoire HTBI primers. Before sequencing, the PCR products went through gel purification. In the paper's pipeline: A total of roughly 67 TRBV and 14 TRBJ segments were identified across samples and were used for gene usage analysis of CDR3 amino acid clonotypes. COPE and FqMerger were used to merge filtered high-quality paired reads into contigs. BLAST was used to align contigs to the IMGT TRBV, TRBD and TRBJ reference genes, and CDR3 was defined following IMGT. Highly expanded clones were defined as clonotypes with a frequency above 0.1%. Shannon entropy was used to measure repertoire diversity, and the Gini coefficient was used to measure V-J evenness. Public clonotypes were defined as clonotypes shared by more than one individual. TCRdb trimmed the raw reads at Q25, called clones with MiXCR and kept productive beta chains. A single entry per CDR3 protein holds the most common genes and DNA from its merged rows. TCRdb, not the original authors, processed these V and J calls. The sample profile shows hundreds of thousands of distinct CDR3 sequences; around a fifth of them were found once. The top ten clones comprise about an eighth of the sample.

Results and caveats for the whole study, not just this receptor: Patients with persistent disease shared more public clonotypes (around 3,000) than newly diagnosed patients did (around 980). Compared with newly diagnosed patients, persistent Graves' disease patients had lower TCR Shannon entropy and fewer highly expanded clones, which suggests clonal expansion. The authors noted that the small sample size was a limitation that may lower accuracy. Persistent disease showed preferential use of TRBV28, TRBJ1-2 and TRBJ2-5, whereas newly diagnosed disease favored TRBV20-1 and TRBJ2-1. Sequencing and analysis were restricted to the TCR beta chain. Only peripheral blood was studied, because thyroid tissue, the primary lesion, was inaccessible.

The label giving this sample's time point can be read as: persistent/refractory GD, antithyroid drugs over 5 years with positive TRAb. For both TCR sequencing and RNA sequencing, RNA was extracted from PBMCs in TRIzol. Graves' disease was diagnosed according to American Thyroid Association guidelines. The patients came from an endocrinology department in Xi'an, China. Each patient gave around 9.2 milliliters of peripheral blood, collected in an EDTA anticoagulant tube. Ficoll Paque Plus density gradient separation was used to isolate PBMCs, and no additional T cell sorting was done. RNA quality was checked with an Agilent 2100 Bioanalyzer and agarose gel, and concentration with a NanoDrop 2000.

The receptor chain draws on TRBV4-3 and TRBJ2-7; 12 central nucleotides agree with TRBD2. The sequence was collected from a female donor with Graves disease. This specimen was peripheral blood mononuclear cells (PBMCs), taken when the disease was refractory, from a patient treated with antithyroid drugs. The CDR3 protein: CASSQEGLAGGTPYEQYF. The sequence in DNA is TGCGCCAGCAGCCAAGAGGGGCTAGCGGGGGGGACACCCTACGAGCAGTACTTC.